Listed below are T cell receptor beta chains from one sample, sequenced in a study of human T cells and chemical hapten exposure. TCRdb recomputed calls from the RACE reads with MiXCR, one row per CDR3 protein. This sample has 150,000 to 200,000 distinct CDR3 sequences, with roughly 15% found just once. Source: whole blood, taken in connection with sensitization to the hapten diphenylcyclopropenone (DPC). These TCRs come from a woman aged 25 to 39 with alopecia areata. Some clones in this sample may be carry-over from other donors' samples. The CDR3 runs from the conserved cysteine through the conserved F or W. The D gene is left open where the match is weak. Some rows have no size entry. The others give once, few or many, or a class for an expanded clone.

abundance	d_gene	v_gene	j_gene	CDR3aa	CDR3nt
few	.	TRBV7-2	TRBJ2-5	CASSLAVLETQYF	TGTGCCAGCAGCTTAGCAGTATTGGAGACCCAGTACTTC
.	.	TRBV28	TRBJ1-1	CASSTEAEGSTFF	TGTGCCAGCAGTACCGAAGCGGAGGGGTCGACTTTCTTT
few	.	TRBV7-2	TRBJ2-2	CASSSLRTGELFF	TGTGCCAGCAGCTCGCTGAGGACCGGGGAGCTGTTTTTT
.	.	TRBV10-2	TRBJ2-2	CASSDLGDTGELFF	TGCGCCAGCAGTGATCTCGGGGACACCGGGGAGCTGTTTTTT
few	.	TRBV28	TRBJ1-5	CASSPHLRNQPQHF	TGTGCCAGCAGCCCACATCTGCGCAATCAGCCCCAGCATTTT
many	.	TRBV7-9	TRBJ1-1	CASTQTAGAEEAFF	TGTGCCAGCACCCAAACCGCAGGGGCGGAAGAAGCTTTCTTT
few	TRBD1	TRBV6-2/TRBV6-3	TRBJ1-1	CASRPDRGQAFF	TGTGCCAGCAGACCCGACAGGGGGCAAGCTTTCTTT
few	TRBD2	TRBV5-6	TRBJ2-1	CASRRRGGSNNEQFF	TGTGCCAGCAGGCGCCGGGGCGGGAGCAACAATGAGCAGTTCTTC
many	.	TRBV7-3	TRBJ2-1	CASSLVALGTDEQFF	TGTGCCAGCAGCTTGGTGGCCCTTGGGACCGATGAGCAGTTCTTC
many	TRBD1	TRBV20-1	TRBJ2-3	CSATDRGADTQYF	TGCAGTGCCACAGACAGGGGGGCAGATACGCAGTATTTT
.	TRBD1	TRBV14	TRBJ2-7	CASSQTGTGLFYEQYF	TGTGCCAGCAGCCAAACCGGGACAGGGTTGTTCTACGAGCAGTACTTC
many	.	TRBV5-1	TRBJ2-7	CASSGGWGSYEQYF	TGCGCCAGCAGCGGCGGATGGGGCTCCTACGAGCAGTACTTC
.	TRBD1	TRBV5-1	TRBJ1-4	CASSRDRGNEKLFF	TGCGCCAGCAGCCGGGACAGGGGGAATGAAAAACTGTTTTTT
few	.	TRBV7-2	TRBJ1-6	CASSSLSSGRGSPLHF	TGTGCCAGCAGCTCCTTGTCCTCAGGTCGGGGTTCACCCCTCCACTTT
.	TRBD2	TRBV27	TRBJ2-2	CASSLLASGSGDTGELFF	TGTGCCAGCAGTTTGCTGGCTAGCGGGAGTGGAGACACCGGGGAGCTGTTTTTT